The table lists the clone carrying this TCR beta chain with many counts. Antigen unknown. The data are from a study of T cell repertoires in cytomegalovirus infection. Study-level findings and limits: HLA-C-restricted CMV clonotypes gave the most frequent clonotype in two of eight donors.

Trimming cost V 3 bases and J 5 bases; bases outside gene matches: 6. This CDR3 region has 18 residues. Germline CDR1 is SGHVS and CDR2 is FQNEAQ. TCRdb re-called the reads through MiXCR, storing one row per CDR3 protein. The sample carries 150,000 to 200,000 distinct CDR3 sequences, over 13% recorded once. Sample: PBMCs. The TCR sequence derives from a human donor in good health (CMV status not recorded). Some clones in this sample may be carry-over from other donors' samples. The chain has TRBV7-8 and TRBJ2-2; TRBD2 matches at 16 bases. In nucleotides, the CDR3 is TGTGCCAGCAGCTTGGGGACTAGCGGGGGGGGCAGGACCGGGGAGCTGTTTTTT. It is translated as CASSLGTSGGGRTGELFF.